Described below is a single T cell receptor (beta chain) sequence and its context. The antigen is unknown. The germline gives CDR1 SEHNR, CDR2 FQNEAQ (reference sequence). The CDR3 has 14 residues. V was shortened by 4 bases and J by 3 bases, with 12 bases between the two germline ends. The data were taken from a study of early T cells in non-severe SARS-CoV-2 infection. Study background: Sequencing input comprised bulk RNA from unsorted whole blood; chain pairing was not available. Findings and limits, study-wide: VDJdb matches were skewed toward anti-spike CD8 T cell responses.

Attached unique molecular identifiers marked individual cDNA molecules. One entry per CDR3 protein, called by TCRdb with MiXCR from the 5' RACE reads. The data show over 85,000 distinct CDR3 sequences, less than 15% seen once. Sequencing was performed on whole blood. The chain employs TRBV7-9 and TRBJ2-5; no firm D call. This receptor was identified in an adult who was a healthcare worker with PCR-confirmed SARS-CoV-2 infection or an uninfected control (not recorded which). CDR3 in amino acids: CASSSGQLKETQYF. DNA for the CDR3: TGTGCCAGCAGCTCCGGGCAGCTCAAAGAGACCCAGTACTTC.